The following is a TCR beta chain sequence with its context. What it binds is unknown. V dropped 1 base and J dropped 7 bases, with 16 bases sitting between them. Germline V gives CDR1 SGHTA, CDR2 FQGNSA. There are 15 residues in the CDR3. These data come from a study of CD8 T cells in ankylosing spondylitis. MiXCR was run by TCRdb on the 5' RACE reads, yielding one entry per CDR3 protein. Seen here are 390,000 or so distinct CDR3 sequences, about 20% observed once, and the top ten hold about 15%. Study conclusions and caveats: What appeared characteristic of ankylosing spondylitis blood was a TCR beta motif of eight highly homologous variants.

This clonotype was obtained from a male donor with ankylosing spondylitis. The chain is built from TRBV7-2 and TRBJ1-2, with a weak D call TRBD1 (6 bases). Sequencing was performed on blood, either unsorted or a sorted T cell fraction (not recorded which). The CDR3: CASSLGTAESRGYTF. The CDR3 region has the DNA TGTGCCAGCAGCTTAGGGACAGCGGAATCCCGTGGCTACACCTTC.